The table lists the clone carrying this TCR beta chain with many counts. Its cognate antigen is unknown. These data come from a study of read filtering for tumor transcriptome and immune sequencing. On the study more broadly: R-ISS stage counts were under 10 for I, around 17 for II, about seven for III. RNA-seq yielded only about 75 to 1273 TCR reads, IR-seq about 4 to 10.27 million.

Findings of the study overall: Without single-read clonotypes, shared clonotype proportions correlated more between IR-seq and RNA-seq.

Per germline, CDR1 MNHEY and CDR2 SMNVEV (reference sequence). The CDR3 is 16 amino acids. V dropped 5 bases and J dropped 0 bases, with 14 bases sitting between them. Every patient had bone marrow sampled while the disease was active. This library used roughly 0.4 ug RNA and molecular barcoded adaptors spanning alpha/delta and beta/gamma chains. TCRdb ran MiXCR on the reads and lists one entry per CDR3 protein. The sample has 50,000 to 65,000 distinct CDR3 sequences; more than 9% are singletons. This TCR came from a donor at least 40 years old with multiple myeloma. The sample taken for sequencing was a population of CD138-negative cells sorted from bone marrow. This sequence joins TRBV27 and TRBJ1-5, with D hard to call. This chain's CDR3 is CASSNLGEISNQPQHF. DNA of the CDR3: TGTGCCAGCAGTAACCTCGGGGAGATTAGCAATCAGCCCCAGCATTTT.